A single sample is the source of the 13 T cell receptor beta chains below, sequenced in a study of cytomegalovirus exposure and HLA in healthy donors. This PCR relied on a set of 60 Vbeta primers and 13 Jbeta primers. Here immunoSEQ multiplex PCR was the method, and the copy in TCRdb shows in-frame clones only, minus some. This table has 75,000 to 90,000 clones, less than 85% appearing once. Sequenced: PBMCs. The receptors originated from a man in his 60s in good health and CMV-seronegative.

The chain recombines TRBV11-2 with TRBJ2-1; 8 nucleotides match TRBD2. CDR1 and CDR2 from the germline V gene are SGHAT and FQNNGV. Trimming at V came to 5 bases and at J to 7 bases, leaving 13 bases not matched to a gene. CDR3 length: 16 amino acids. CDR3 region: CASSPRGSGVKNEQFF. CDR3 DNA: TGTGCCAGCAGCCCCAGGGGTAGCGGGGTCAAGAATGAGCAGTTCTTC.

DNA for the CDR3: TGTGCCATCAACGAACAGGGGGCGGATCAGCCCCAGCATTTT. It encodes CAINEQGADQPQHF. This chain links TRBV10-3 with TRBJ1-5, with 9 bases lining up with TRBD1. The CDR3 is made up of 14 amino acids. Losses at the gene ends were 7 bases for V and 5 bases for J; bases not matched to a gene: 6. Per germline, CDR1 ENHRY and CDR2 SYGVKD.

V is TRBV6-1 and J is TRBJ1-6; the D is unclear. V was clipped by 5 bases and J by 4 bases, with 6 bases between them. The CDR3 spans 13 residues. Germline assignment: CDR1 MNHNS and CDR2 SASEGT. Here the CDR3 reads CASSRVYNSPLHF. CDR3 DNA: TGTGCCAGCAGTCGCGTTTATAATTCACCCCTCCACTTT.

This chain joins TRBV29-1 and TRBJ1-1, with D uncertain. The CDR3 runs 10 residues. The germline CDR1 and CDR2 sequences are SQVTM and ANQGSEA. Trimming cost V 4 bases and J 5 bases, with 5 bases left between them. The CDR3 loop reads CSVGATEAFF. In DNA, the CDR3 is TGCAGCGTTGGGGCAACTGAAGCTTTCTTT.

The CDR3 DNA follows: TGTGCCAGCAGTCCCGGGGAGGGGAGTGGTGAAAAACTGTTTTTT. It translates to CASSPGEGSGEKLFF. V usage is TRBV2 and J usage is TRBJ1-4; D perhaps matches TRBD1 (5 bases). The CDR3 is made up of 15 amino acids. With 5 bases removed from V and 7 bases from J, the gap between germline ends came to 17 bases. CDR1 SNHLY and CDR2 FYNNEI come from the germline V gene.

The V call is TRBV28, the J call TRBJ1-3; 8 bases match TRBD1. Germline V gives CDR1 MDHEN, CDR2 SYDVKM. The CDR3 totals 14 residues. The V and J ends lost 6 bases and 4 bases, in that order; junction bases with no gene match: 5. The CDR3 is CASRPTGEGNTIYF. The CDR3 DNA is TGTGCCAGCAGACCGACAGGGGAAGGAAACACCATATATTTT.

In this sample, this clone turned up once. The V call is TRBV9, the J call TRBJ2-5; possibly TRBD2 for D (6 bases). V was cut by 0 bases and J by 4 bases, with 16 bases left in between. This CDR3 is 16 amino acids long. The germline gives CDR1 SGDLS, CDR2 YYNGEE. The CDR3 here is CASSVDGSEGVETQYF. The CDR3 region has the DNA TGTGCCAGCAGCGTAGACGGCTCGGAGGGAGTAGAGACCCAGTACTTC.

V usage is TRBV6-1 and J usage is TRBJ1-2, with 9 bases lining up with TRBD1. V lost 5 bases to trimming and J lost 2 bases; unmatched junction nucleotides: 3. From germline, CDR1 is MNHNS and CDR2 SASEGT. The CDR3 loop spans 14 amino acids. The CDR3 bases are TGTGCCAGCAGTTCGGACAGGGGAAACTATGGCTACACCTTC. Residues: CASSSDRGNYGYTF.

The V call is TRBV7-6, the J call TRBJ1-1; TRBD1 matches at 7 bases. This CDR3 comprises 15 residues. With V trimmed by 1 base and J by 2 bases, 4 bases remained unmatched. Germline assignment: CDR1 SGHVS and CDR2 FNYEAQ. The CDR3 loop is CASSLGGTANTEAFF. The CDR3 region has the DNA TGTGCCAGCAGCTTAGGCGGGACAGCAAACACTGAAGCTTTCTTT.

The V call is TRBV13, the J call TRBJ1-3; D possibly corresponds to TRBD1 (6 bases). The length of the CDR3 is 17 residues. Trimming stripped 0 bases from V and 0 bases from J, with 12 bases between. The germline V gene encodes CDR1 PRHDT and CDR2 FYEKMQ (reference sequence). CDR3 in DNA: TGTGCCAGCAGCTTAGGGGCAGGGGCCCCCTCTGGAAACACCATATATTTT. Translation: CASSLGAGAPSGNTIYF. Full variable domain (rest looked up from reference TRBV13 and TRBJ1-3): AAGVIQSPRHLIKEKRETATLKCYPIPRHDTVYWYQQGPGQDPQFLISFYEKMQSDKGSIPDRFSAQQFSDYHSELNMSSLELGDSALYFCASSLGAGAPSGNTIYFGEGSWLTVV.

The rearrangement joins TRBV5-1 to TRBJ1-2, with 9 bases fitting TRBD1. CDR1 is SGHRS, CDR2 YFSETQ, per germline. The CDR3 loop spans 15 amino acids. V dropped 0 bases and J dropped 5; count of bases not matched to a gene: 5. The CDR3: CASSLDGTGLYGYTF. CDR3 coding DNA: TGCGCCAGCAGCTTGGATGGGACAGGGCTTTATGGCTACACCTTC.

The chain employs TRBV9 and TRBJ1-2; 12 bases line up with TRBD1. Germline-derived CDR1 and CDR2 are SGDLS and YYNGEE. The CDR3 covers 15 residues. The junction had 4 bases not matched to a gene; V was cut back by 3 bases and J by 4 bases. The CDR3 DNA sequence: TGTGCCAGCAGCGAGGGACAGGGGGCGGCCTATGGCTACACCTTC. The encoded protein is CASSEGQGAAYGYTF. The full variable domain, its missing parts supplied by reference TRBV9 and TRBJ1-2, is DSGVTQTPKHLITATGQRVTLRCSPRSGDLSVYWYQQSLDQGLQFLIQYYNGEERAKGNILERFSAQQFPDLHSELNLSSLELGDSALYFCASSEGQGAAYGYTFGSGTRLTVV.

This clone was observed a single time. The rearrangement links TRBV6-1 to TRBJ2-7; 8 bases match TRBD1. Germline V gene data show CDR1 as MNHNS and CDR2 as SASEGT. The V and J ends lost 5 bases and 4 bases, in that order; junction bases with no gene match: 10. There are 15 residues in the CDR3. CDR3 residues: CASSHDRGMVYEQYF. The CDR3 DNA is TGTGCCAGCAGTCACGACAGGGGTATGGTATACGAGCAGTACTTC.